This is a list of T cell receptor beta chains from one sample in a study of cytomegalovirus exposure and HLA in healthy donors. Data came from immunoSEQ multiplex PCR; TCRdb stores just in-frame clones and leaves some out. Of about 37,000 clones listed, roughly 81% were seen once; the top ten hold roughly 6.7%. Sequences were obtained from PBMCs. These receptors all come from a man in his thirties or forties in good health and CMV-seronegative. CDR3s include the opening cysteine and the closing phenylalanine or tryptophan. The D gene is left open where the match is weak. Expanded clones are given a class, and other clones once, few, many or no size at all.

TRBJ2-6 | TRBD2 | TRBV5-1 | - | CASSLVAAGAGANVLTF | TGCGCCAGCAGCTTGGTGGCCGCGGGGGCTGGGGCCAACGTCCTGACTTTC
TRBJ2-5 | - | TRBV7-9 | - | CASSGGARETQYF | TGTGCCAGCAGCGGGGGGGCCCGAGAGACCCAGTACTTC
TRBJ1-5 | - | TRBV7-2 | - | CASSLMVTAHQPQHF | TGTGCCAGCAGCTTAATGGTGACAGCCCATCAGCCCCAGCATTTT
TRBJ2-1 | TRBD1 | TRBV4-2 | - | CASSSVGQGPANEQFF | TGTGCCAGCAGCTCCGTGGGACAGGGGCCCGCGAATGAGCAGTTCTTC
TRBJ1-5 | - | TRBV10-2 | - | CASSESKAGREWVRQPQHF | TGCGCCAGCAGTGAGTCGAAGGCAGGCCGGGAATGGGTTAGGCAGCCCCAGCATTTT
TRBJ2-7 | TRBD2 | TRBV27 | few | CASSRDSRRRLAGETHEQYF | TGTGCCAGCAGTCGAGACTCACGGAGGAGACTAGCGGGAGAAACCCACGAGCAGTACTTC
TRBJ1-6 | TRBD1 | TRBV28 | - | CASSSTYRGNSPLHF | TGTGCCAGCAGTTCGACATACAGGGGTAATTCACCCCTCCACTTT
TRBJ2-3 | TRBD1 | TRBV27 | - | CASRQGVLTDTQYF | TGTGCCAGCAGACAGGGGGTTCTCACAGATACGCAGTATTTT
TRBJ2-5 | - | TRBV20-1 | - | CSATSRETQYF | TGCAGTGCTACCTCCAGAGAGACCCAGTACTTC
TRBJ2-1 | TRBD2 | TRBV6-1 | - | CASRIAGNEQFF | TGTGCCAGCAGAATAGCGGGAAATGAGCAGTTCTTC
TRBJ1-5 | - | TRBV6-1 | few | CASAQQFSNQPQHF | TGTGCCAGCGCCCAACAGTTCAGCAATCAGCCCCAGCATTTT
TRBJ2-5 | TRBD2 | TRBV6-1 | - | CASSEGRGGGETQYF | TGTGCCAGCAGTGAGGGGCGGGGGGGCGGAGAGACCCAGTACTTC
TRBJ2-3 | TRBD2 | TRBV13 | - | CASSLRGRAGPDTQYF | TGTGCCAGCAGCTTACGCGGGAGGGCCGGTCCAGATACGCAGTATTTT
TRBJ1-2 | TRBD1 | TRBV6-5 | - | CASSYTRTGGGYGYTF | TGTGCCAGCAGTTACACCCGGACAGGGGGGGGGTATGGCTACACCTTC